This entry is about one TCR beta chain. These data belong to a study of blood T cell repertoires in COVID-19. For the study at large: Samples came from the United States, Italy and Spain, spanning acute and convalescent COVID-19. Sources were T cells, B-cell-depleted T cells, or PBMCs; the material itself was cDNA or gDNA.

Trimming took off 6 bases at V and 1 base at J, with 15 bases between the two ends. Germline values: CDR1 MNHEY, CDR2 SVGEGT. The CDR3 consists of 16 residues. Original processing methods: Amplifying reference gene primers gave estimates of nucleated cell counts. Some clones are missing from TCRdb's copy, which holds only in-frame ones; the method was immunoSEQ multiplex PCR. V and J calls and clone size come straight from that table; D and trimming were deduced from the DNA. The sample shows about 21,000 clones, roughly 84% of them seen only once. This sequence originates from a man between 35 and 55 years old with acute or convalescent COVID-19. The V and J genes are TRBV6-2 or TRBV6-3 and TRBJ2-2; perhaps TRBD1 as D (6 bases). The sequenced material came from peripheral blood. The CDR3 protein is CASSRIGRGNTGELFF. The CDR3 nucleotides are TGTGCCAGCAGCCGCATAGGCAGGGGGAACACCGGGGAGCTGTTTTTT.